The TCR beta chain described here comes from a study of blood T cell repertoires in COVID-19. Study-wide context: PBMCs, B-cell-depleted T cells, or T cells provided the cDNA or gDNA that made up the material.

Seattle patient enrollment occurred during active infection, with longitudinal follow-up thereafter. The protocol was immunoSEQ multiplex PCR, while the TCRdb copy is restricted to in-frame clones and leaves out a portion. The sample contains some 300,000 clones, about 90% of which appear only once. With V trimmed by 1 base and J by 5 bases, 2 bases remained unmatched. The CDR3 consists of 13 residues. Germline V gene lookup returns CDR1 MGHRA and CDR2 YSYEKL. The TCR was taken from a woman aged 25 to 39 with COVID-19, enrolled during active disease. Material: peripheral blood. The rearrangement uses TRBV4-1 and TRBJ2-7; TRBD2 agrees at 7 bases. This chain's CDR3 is CASSQAGGDEQYF. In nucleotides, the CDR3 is TGCGCCAGCAGCCAAGCGGGGGGAGACGAGCAGTACTTC.